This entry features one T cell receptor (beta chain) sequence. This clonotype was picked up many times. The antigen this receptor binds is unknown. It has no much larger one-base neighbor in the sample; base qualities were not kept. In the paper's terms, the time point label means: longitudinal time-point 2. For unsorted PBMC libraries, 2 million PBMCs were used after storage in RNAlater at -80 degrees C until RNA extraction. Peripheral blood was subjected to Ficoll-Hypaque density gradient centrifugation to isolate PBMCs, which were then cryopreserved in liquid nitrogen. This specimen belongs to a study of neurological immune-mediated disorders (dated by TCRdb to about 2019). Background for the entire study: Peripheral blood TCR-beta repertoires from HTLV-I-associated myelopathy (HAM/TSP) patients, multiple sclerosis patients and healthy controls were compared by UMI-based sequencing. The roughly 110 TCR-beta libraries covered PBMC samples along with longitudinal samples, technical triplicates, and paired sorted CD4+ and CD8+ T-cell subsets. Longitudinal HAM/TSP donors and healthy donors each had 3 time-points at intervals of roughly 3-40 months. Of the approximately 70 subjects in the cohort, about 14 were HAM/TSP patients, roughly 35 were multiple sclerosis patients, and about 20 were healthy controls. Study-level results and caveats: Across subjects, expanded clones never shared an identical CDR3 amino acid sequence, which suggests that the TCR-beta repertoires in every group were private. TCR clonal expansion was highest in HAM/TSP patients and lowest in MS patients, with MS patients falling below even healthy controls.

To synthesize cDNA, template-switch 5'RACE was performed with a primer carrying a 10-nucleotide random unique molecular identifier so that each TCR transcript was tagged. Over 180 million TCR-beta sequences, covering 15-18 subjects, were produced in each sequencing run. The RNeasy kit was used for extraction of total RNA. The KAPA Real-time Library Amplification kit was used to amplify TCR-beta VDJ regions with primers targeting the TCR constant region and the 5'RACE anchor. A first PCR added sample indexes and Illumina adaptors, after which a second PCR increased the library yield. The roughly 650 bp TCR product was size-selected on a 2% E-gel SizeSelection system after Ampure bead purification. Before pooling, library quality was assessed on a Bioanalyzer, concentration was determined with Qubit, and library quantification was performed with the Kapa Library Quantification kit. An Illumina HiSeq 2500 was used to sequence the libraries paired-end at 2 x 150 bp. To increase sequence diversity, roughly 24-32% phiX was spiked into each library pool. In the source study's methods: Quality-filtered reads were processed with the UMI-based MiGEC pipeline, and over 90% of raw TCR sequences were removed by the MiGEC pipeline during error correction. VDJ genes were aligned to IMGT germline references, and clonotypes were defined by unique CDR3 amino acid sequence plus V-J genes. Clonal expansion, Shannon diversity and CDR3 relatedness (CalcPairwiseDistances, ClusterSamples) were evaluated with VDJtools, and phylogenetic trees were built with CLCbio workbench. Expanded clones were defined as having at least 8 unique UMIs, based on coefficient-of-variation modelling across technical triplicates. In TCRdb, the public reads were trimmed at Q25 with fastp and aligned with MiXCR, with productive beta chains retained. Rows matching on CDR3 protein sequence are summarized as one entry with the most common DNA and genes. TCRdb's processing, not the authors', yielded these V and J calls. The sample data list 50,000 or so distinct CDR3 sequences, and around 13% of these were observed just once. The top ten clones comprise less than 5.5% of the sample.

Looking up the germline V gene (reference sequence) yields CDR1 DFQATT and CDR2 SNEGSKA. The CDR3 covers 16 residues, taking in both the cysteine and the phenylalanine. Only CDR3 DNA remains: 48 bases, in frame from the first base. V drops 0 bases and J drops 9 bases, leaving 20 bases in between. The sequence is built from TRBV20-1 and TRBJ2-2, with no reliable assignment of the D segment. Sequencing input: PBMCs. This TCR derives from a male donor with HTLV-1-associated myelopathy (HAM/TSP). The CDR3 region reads CSARDSNRQVTRELFF. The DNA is TGCAGTGCTAGAGATTCTAATCGGCAGGTTACTCGGGAGCTGTTTTTT.